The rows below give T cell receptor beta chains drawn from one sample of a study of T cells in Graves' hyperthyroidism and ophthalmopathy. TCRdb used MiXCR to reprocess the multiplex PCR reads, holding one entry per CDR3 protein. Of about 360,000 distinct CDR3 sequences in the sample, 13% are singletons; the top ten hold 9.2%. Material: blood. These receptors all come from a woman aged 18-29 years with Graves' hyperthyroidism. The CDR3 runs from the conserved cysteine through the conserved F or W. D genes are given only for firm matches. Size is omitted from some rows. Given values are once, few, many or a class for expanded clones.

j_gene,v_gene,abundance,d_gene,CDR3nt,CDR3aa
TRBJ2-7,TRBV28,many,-,TGTGCCAGTACTAGGGAACACGAGCAGTACTTC,CASTREHEQYF
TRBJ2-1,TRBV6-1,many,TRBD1,TGTGCCAGCAGTGTAACAGGGGGCTCGGTAGTTGAGCAGTTCTTC,CASSVTGGSVVEQFF
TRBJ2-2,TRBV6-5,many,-,TGTGCCAGCAGTTACGTGGGCCCGAACACCGGGGAGCTGTTTTTT,CASSYVGPNTGELFF
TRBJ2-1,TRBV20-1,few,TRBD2,TGCAGTGCCACTCCCCTAGCGGCTTCCTACAATGAGCAGTTCTTC,CSATPLAASYNEQFF
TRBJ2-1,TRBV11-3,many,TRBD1,TGTGCCAGCAGCTTACAGGGGGCGGGCGGTGAGCAGTTCTTC,CASSLQGAGGEQFF
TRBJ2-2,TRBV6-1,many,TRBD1,TGTGCCAGCTTGGGACAGGGGGCTGGCACCGGGGAGCTGTTTTTT,CASLGQGAGTGELFF
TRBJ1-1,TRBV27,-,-,TGTGCCAGCAGGTGGGTGGGGGGCACTGAAGCTTTCTTT,CASRWVGGTEAFF
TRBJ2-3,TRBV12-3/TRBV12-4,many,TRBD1,TGTGCCAGCACCGGACAGGTCAATCCTAGCACAGATACGCAGTATTTT,CASTGQVNPSTDTQYF
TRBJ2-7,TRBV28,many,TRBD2,TGTGCCAGCAGGGGACCCGGACTAGCGGCCTCCTACGAGCAGTACTTC,CASRGPGLAASYEQYF
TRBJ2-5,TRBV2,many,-,TGTGCCAGCAGTGAGTACGGGGGTCTCCAAGAGACCCAGTACTTC,CASSEYGGLQETQYF
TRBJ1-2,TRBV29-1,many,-,TGCAGCGTTGAGTATGCAGGGACACACTATGGCTACACCTTC,CSVEYAGTHYGYTF
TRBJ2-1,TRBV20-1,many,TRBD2,TGCAGTGCCTCCCCCTGGACTAGCGGCAGCTCCTACAATGAGCAGTTCTTC,CSASPWTSGSSYNEQFF
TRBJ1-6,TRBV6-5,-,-,TGTGCCAGCAGTTCCACTCCGGGCAGGGTTCTGTCACCCCTCCACTTT,CASSSTPGRVLSPLHF
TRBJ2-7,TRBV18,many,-,TGTGCCAGCTCACCACAGGATACCTACGAGCAGTACTTC,CASSPQDTYEQYF
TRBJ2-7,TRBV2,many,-,TGTGCCAGCACCTCTCCGAGCTCCTACGAGCAGTACTTC,CASTSPSSYEQYF
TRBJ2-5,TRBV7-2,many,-,TGTGCCAGCAGCTTACCAAGGTCTCGTACGCCATGGGAGACCCAGTACTTC,CASSLPRSRTPWETQYF
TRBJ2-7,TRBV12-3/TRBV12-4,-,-,TGTGCCAGCAGTTCGCATGGTGACTCCTACGAGCAGTACTTC,CASSSHGDSYEQYF
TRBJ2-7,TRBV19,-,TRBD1,TGTGCCAGTAGTTCGCCGGGACAGGAGTACGAGCAGTACTTC,CASSSPGQEYEQYF
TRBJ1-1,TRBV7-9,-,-,TGCGCCAGCAGCCCGGACGGCTATAATACTGAAGCTTTCTTT,CASSPDGYNTEAFF
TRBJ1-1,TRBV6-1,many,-,TGTGCCAGCAGATCACCGCAGGAGAACACTGAAGCTTTCTTT,CASRSPQENTEAFF
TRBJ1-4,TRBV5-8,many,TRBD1,TGTGCCAGCAGCCTAGGACAGGGTGGGACTAATGAAAAACTGTTTTTT,CASSLGQGGTNEKLFF
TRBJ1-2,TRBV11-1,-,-,TGTGCCAGCAGCTCCCCCACGGGACTCCTCCGTAACTATGGCTACACCTTC,CASSSPTGLLRNYGYTF
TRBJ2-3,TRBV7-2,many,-,TGTGCCAGCAGCCCGCTAGATTTCGATACGCAGTATTTT,CASSPLDFDTQYF
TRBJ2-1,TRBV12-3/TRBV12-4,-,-,TGTGCCAGCAGTTTAATGGGACCCCGCAATGAGCAGTTCTTC,CASSLMGPRNEQFF
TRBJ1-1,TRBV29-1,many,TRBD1,TGCAGCGTGACAGGGGGCTCCATGAACACTGAAGCTTTCTTT,CSVTGGSMNTEAFF
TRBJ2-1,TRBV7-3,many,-,TGTGCCAGCAGCCCCTACCCGAGGGGACTCTCCTACAATGAGCAGTTCTTC,CASSPYPRGLSYNEQFF
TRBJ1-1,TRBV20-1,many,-,TGCAGTGCTAGGTCCCTACGGATTAACACTGAAGCTTTCTTT,CSARSLRINTEAFF
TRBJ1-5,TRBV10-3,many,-,TGTGCCATCGCGGGGGAGGACGATCAGCCCCAGCATTTT,CAIAGEDDQPQHF
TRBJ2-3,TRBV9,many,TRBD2,TGTGCCAGCAGCGGGTCTAGCGGGAGAGGAACAGATACGCAGTATTTT,CASSGSSGRGTDTQYF
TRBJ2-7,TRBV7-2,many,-,TGTGCCAGCAGCCCCGTCTCCGGACAGTCTTCTTTCTCCTACGAGCAGTACTTC,CASSPVSGQSSFSYEQYF
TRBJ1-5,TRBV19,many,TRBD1,TGTGCCAGTAGTATATCGGGGACAGTTCCCAATCAGCCCCAGCATTTT,CASSISGTVPNQPQHF
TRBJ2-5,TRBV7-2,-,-,TGTGCCAGCAGCGCCCGGAGGGCCATAGAGACCCAGTACTTC,CASSARRAIETQYF
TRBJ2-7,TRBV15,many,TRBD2,TGTGCCACCAGCATACGTAGCGGGGACTACGAGCAGTACTTC,CATSIRSGDYEQYF
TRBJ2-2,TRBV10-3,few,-,TGTGCCATCAGTGAGTCGAAAGAGACCGGGAAGCTGTTTTTT,CAISESKETGKLFF
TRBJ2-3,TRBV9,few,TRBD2,TGTGCCAGCAGCGCCTCCGGGACTAGCGGTCCCTCTAGCACAGATACGCAGTATTTT,CASSASGTSGPSSTDTQYF
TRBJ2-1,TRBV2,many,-,TGTGCCAGCCGATTTGACAATGAGCAGTTCTTC,CASRFDNEQFF
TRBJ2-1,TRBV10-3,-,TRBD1,TGTGCCATCAGTGATGGGACAGTGTACAATGAGCAGTTCTTC,CAISDGTVYNEQFF
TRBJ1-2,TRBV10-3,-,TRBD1,TGTGCCATCAGTGCGGCGGGACAGGGGCTCTCGTTTTCTGGATACACCTTC,CAISAAGQGLSFSGYTF
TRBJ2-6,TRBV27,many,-,TGTGCCAGCAGTTATCAGGGGTCCCCGTCTGGGGCCAACGTCCTGACTTTC,CASSYQGSPSGANVLTF
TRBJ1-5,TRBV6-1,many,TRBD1,TGTGCCAGCAGTTCCACAGGGGAAAATCAGCCCCAGCATTTT,CASSSTGENQPQHF
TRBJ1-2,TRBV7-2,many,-,TGTGCCAGCAGCCGACCCTCAAGGCTCTATGGCTACACCTTC,CASSRPSRLYGYTF
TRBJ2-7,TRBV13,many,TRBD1,TGTGCCAGCAGCCCTGAAGCCGGGACAGGGATCTACGAGCAGTACTTC,CASSPEAGTGIYEQYF
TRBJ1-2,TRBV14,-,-,TGTGCCAGCAGTCAAAGAAGACGTGGGGACTATGGCTACACCTTC,CASSQRRRGDYGYTF
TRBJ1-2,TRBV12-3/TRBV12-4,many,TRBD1,TGTGCCAGCAGTTTATCAACGGGACAGTCCAGCAATTTCTATGGCTACACCTTC,CASSLSTGQSSNFYGYTF
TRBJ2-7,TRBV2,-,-,TGTGCCAGCGAAGAAAGATGGGACTCCCGATTGATCTCCTACGAGCAGTACTTC,CASEERWDSRLISYEQYF
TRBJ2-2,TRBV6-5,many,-,TGTGCCAGCAGTTCCTCACTGGGGAGTGGGGAGCTGTTTTTT,CASSSSLGSGELFF
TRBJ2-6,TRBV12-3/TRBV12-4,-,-,TGTGCCAGCAGCTTGGGCGGAACGGGCTCTGGGGCCAACGTCCTGACTTTC,CASSLGGTGSGANVLTF
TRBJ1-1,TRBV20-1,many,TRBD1,TGCAGTGCTAGAGATCAGGGAGGACAGGGAAGAAGTGAAGCTTTCTTT,CSARDQGGQGRSEAFF
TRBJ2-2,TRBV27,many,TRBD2,TGTGCCAGCACTCCCCTTGGGGGGGAGTTTAACACCGGGGAGCTGTTTTTT,CASTPLGGEFNTGELFF
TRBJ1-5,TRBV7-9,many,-,TGTGCCAGCAGCTTGGGCACAGGGCCCTTTCAGCCCCAGCATTTT,CASSLGTGPFQPQHF
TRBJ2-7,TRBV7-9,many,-,TGTGCCAGCAGCCACAGCAGGATGGTGTACGAGCAGTACTTC,CASSHSRMVYEQYF
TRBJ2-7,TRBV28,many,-,TGTGCCAGCTACCAGCGAAACTTC,CASYQRNF
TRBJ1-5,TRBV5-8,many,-,TGTGCCAGCAGCACCCACGGACGGGGAAATCAGCCCCAGCATTTT,CASSTHGRGNQPQHF
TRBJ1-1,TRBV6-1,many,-,TGTGCCAGCAGTGATGCGGGGGACACTGAAGCTTTCTTT,CASSDAGDTEAFF
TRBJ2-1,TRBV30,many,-,TGTGCCGCAGTCTATGGCGGGCCAGCTGGCAATGAGCAGTTCTTC,CAAVYGGPAGNEQFF
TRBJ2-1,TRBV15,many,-,TGTGCCACCAGCAGAGAAGCAGGGGACTACAATGAGCAGTTCTTC,CATSREAGDYNEQFF
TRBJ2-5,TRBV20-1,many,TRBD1,TGCAGTGCTAGAGACCGAACAGGGGGCACAGAGACCCAGTACTTC,CSARDRTGGTETQYF
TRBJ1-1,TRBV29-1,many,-,TGCAGCGTTGTACGCAGGGGAACTGAAGCTTTCTTT,CSVVRRGTEAFF